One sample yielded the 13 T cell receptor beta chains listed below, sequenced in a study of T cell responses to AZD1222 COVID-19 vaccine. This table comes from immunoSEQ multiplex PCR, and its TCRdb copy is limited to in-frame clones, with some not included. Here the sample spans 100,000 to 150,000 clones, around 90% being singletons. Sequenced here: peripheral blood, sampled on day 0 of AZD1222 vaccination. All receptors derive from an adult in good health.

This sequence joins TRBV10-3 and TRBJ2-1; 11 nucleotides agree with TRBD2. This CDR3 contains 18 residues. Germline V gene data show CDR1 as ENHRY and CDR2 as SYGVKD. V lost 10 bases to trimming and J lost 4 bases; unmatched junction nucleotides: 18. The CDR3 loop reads CATAMLAGGPGSYNEQFF. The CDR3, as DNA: TGTGCCACCGCGATGTTAGCGGGAGGGCCCGGCTCGTACAATGAGCAGTTCTTC.

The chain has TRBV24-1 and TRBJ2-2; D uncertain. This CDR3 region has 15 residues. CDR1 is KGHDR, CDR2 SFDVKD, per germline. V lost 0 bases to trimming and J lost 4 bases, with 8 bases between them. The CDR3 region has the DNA TGTGCCACCAGTGATTTGGCGAGACCCACCGGGGAGCTGTTTTTT. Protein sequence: CATSDLARPTGELFF.

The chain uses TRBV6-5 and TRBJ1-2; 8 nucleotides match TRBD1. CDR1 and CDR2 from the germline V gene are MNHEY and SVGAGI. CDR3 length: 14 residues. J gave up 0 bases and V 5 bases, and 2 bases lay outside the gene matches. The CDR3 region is CASSKDRANYGYTF. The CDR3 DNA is TGTGCCAGCAGTAAGGACAGGGCTAACTATGGCTACACCTTC.

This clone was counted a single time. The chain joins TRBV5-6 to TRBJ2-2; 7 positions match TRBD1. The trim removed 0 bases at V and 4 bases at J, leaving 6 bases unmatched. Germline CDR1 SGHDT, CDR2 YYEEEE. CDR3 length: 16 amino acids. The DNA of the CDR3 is TGTGCCAGCAGCTTGGAGTTACAGGGGCCCACCGGGGAGCTGTTTTTT. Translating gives CASSLELQGPTGELFF.

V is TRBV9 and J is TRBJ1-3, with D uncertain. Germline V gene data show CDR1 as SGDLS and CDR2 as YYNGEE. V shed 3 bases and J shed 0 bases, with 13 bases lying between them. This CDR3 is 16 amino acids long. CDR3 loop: CASSAFLVSSGNTIYF. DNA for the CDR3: TGTGCCAGCAGCGCCTTTTTAGTGTCCTCTGGAAACACCATATATTTT.

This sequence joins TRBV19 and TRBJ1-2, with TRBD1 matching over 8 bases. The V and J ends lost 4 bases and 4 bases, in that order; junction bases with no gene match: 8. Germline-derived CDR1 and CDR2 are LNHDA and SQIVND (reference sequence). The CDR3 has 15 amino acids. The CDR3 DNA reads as TGTGCCAGTAGTAGAACAGGGGGAATGCCCTATGGCTACACCTTC. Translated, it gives CASSRTGGMPYGYTF.

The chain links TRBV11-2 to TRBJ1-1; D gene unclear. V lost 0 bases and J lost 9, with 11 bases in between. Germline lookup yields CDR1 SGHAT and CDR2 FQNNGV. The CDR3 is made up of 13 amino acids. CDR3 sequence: CASSLEYRVKAFF. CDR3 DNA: TGTGCCAGCAGCTTAGAATATCGGGTAAAAGCTTTCTTT.

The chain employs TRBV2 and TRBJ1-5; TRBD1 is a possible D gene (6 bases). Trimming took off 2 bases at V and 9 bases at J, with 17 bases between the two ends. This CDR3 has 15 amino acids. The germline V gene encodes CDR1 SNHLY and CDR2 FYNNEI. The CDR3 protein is CASSELDSRGRPQHF. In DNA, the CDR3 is TGTGCCAGCAGTGAATTGGACAGCCGTGGTCGGCCCCAGCATTTT.

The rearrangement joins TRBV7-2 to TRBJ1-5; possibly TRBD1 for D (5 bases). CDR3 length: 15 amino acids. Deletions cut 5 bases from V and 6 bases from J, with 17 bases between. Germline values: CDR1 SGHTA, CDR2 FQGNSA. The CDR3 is CASSLQTDGGQPQHF. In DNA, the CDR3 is TGTGCCAGCAGCCTACAGACAGACGGGGGTCAGCCCCAGCATTTT.

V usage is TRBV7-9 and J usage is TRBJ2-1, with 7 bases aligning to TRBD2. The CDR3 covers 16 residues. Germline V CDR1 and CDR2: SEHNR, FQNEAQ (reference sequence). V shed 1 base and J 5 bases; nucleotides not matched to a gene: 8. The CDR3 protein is CASSLDTAGENNEQFF. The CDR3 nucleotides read TGTGCCAGCAGCTTAGATACCGCGGGAGAGAACAATGAGCAGTTCTTC.

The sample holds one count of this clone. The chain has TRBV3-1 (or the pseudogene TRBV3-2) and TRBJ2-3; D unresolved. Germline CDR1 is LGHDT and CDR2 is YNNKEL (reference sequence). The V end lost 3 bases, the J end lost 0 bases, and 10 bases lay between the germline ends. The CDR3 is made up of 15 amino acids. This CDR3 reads CASSQMITSTDTQYF. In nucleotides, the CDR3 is TGTGCCAGCAGCCAGATGATTACTAGCACAGATACGCAGTATTTT.

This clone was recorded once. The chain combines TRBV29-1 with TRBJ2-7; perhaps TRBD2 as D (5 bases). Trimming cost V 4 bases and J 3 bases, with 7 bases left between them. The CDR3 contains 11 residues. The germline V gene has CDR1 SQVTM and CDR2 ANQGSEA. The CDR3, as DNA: TGCAGCGTTGGTGAGGGCTACGAGCAGTACTTC. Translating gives CSVGEGYEQYF.

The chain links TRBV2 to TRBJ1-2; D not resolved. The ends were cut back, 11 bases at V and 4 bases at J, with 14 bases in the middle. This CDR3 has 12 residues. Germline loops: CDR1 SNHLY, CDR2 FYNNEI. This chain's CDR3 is CAVQRVSYGYTF. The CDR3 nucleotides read TGTGCCGTACAAAGGGTTAGCTATGGCTACACCTTC.